Shown below are 27 T cell receptor beta chains from a single sample sequenced in a study of patients with pleural tuberculosis (dated by TCRdb to 2013 to 2016). TCRdb names Illumina Genome Analyzer IIx as the instrument used. The public sequencing data were trimmed at Q25 with fastp and processed into clonotypes with MiXCR by TCRdb, which kept only in-frame beta chains. When rows share a CDR3 protein, they turn into one entry using the most common DNA and genes. Within this sample are around 50,000 distinct CDR3 sequences, with about 7.3% of them counted one time only. The biggest ten clones account for around 15% of the sample. These receptors came from a human donor with pleural tuberculosis.

This clonotype showed up many times. The CDR3 is CASSFRLAGVDTQYF. In DNA, the CDR3 is TGTGCCAGCAGCTTTCGGCTAGCGGGCGTAGATACGCAGTATTTT. The V call is TRBV11-2, the J call TRBJ2-3, with TRBD2 identical over 8 bases. The V gene end was trimmed by 3 bases and the J gene end by 5 bases; junction bases not matched to a gene: 7. This CDR3 has 15 amino acids. The germline V gene has CDR1 SGHAT and CDR2 FQNNGV.

This clonotype appeared many times. The chain combines TRBV11-2 with TRBJ2-7; 10 positions agree with TRBD2. CDR3 length: 15 amino acids. Germline V gene lookup returns CDR1 SGHAT and CDR2 FQNNGV. Unmatched junction bases numbered 9, after V lost 5 bases and J lost 5 bases. CDR3 protein: CASSVIAGGAHEQYF. CDR3 DNA sequence: TGTGCCAGCAGCGTTATAGCGGGAGGTGCCCACGAGCAGTACTTC.

Ten or more counts support this clonotype. The gene calls are TRBV28 and TRBJ1-3; the D is unclear. V gave up 7 bases and J gave up 14 bases, with 21 bases separating them. The CDR3 totals 13 residues. Germline V gene sequence: CDR1 MDHEN, CDR2 SYDVKM. CDR3 sequence reads: CASTQTPGLAVYF. CDR3 DNA: TGTGCCAGCACCCAAACCCCGGGCCTAGCGGTATATTTT. Using reference TRBV28 and TRBJ1-3 for the parts outside the CDR3, the full variable domain is DVKVTQSSRYLVKRTGEKVFLECVQDMDHENMFWYRQDPGLGLRLIYFSYDVKMKEKGDIPEGYSVSREKKERFSLILESASTNQTSMYLCASTQTPGLAVYFGEGSWLTVV.

This clonotype is labeled as medium-sized. The CDR3 coding sequence is TGTGCCAGCAGTTTATCAATCGGACAGGGCTCTAATTCACCCCTCCACTTT. Protein sequence: CASSLSIGQGSNSPLHF. This chain links TRBV27 with TRBJ1-6; 8 positions match TRBD1. The CDR3 is 17 amino acids. V gave up 0 bases and J gave up 6 bases; unmatched junction bases: 7. Germline V gene lookup returns CDR1 MNHEY and CDR2 SMNVEV (reference sequence).

This clonotype was recorded many times. The chain is built from TRBV20-1 and TRBJ2-7; D unclear. V was pared by 2 bases and J by 5 bases, with 13 bases between. The CDR3 is 13 amino acids. The germline CDR1 and CDR2 sequences are DFQATT and SNEGSKA (reference sequence). The CDR3 here is CSARRPNRDEQYF. For the CDR3, the DNA is TGCAGTGCTAGACGACCTAACCGGGACGAGCAGTACTTC.

The V gene is TRBV29-1, the J gene TRBJ2-7; 8 positions agree with TRBD1. V trimming: 6 bases; J trimming: 8 bases; junction bases outside the gene matches: 12. The germline gives CDR1 SQVTM, CDR2 ANQGSEA. The CDR3 sequence is 13 residues long. The CDR3 DNA reads as TGCAGCGTACAGACAGGGGATTCTTACAAGCAGTACGTC. Protein product: CSVQTGDSYKQYV.

This clonotype was seen at least ten times. The rearrangement links TRBV6-1 to TRBJ2-1; 10 bases fit TRBD2. Trimming cost V 9 bases and J 12 bases; bases outside gene matches: 5. Germline V gene lookup returns CDR1 MNHNS and CDR2 SASEGT. CDR3 size: 11 residues. The CDR3 loop is CASSGRTLQFF. The CDR3 region has the DNA TGTGCCAGTAGCGGGAGGACACTGCAGTTCTTC.

At least ten counts were recorded for this clonotype. This chain links TRBV11-1 with TRBJ2-1; D possibly corresponds to TRBD2 (6 bases). In germline, CDR1 is SGHAT, CDR2 FQDESV (reference sequence). V was clipped by 5 bases and J by 8 bases, with 16 bases between them. The CDR3 totals 14 residues. CDR3: CASSPIGRVYEQFF. In nucleotides, the CDR3 is TGTGCCAGCAGCCCAATCGGGAGAGTCTATGAGCAGTTCTTC.

This clonotype was observed many times. The chain carries TRBV20-1 and TRBJ2-7, with D unclear. Trimming removed 6 bases at V and 5 bases at J, with 17 bases between. Germline V lookup: CDR1 DFQATT, CDR2 SNEGSKA (reference sequence). The CDR3 contains 13 residues. The DNA of the CDR3 is TGCAGTGCCTTCCGGGCCGCTGGGGACGAGCAGTACTTC. This gives the protein CSAFRAAGDEQYF.

At least ten counts were recorded for this clonotype. This chain connects TRBV12-3 or TRBV12-4 to TRBJ2-1, with TRBD2 identical over 9 bases. This CDR3 spans 16 amino acids. V lost 7 bases, J lost 4 bases, and 11 bases stayed unmatched. CDR3 protein: CASKTGISGGYNEQFF. The CDR3 DNA reads TGTGCCAGCAAAACGGGGATTAGCGGGGGTTACAATGAGCAGTTCTTC.

This clonotype was observed at least ten times. The chain combines TRBV6-1 with TRBJ2-3, with D possibly being TRBD1 or TRBD2 (5 bases each). Germline V CDR1 and CDR2: MNHNS, SASEGT. V was clipped by 1 base and J by 2 bases, with 7 bases between them. This CDR3 spans 14 amino acids. The CDR3 DNA follows: TGTGCCAGCAGTGAAGGGGGGAACACAGATACGCAGTATTTT. Translation gives CASSEGGNTDTQYF.

Many counts were recorded for this clonotype. The chain uses TRBV10-3 and TRBJ1-1; 9 positions agree with TRBD1. The junction had 7 bases not matched to a gene; V was cut back by 2 bases and J by 0 bases. Germline assignment: CDR1 ENHRY and CDR2 SYGVKD. The CDR3 extends over 17 amino acids. DNA for the CDR3: TGTGCCATCAGTGAGCCCGGACAGGGGAGGATGAACACTGAAGCTTTCTTT. Its protein product is CAISEPGQGRMNTEAFF.

Turning to this clonotype: Mismatch with germline at one junction end may stem from a read error. The genes are TRBV28 and TRBJ2-7, with TRBD2 matching 9 bases. The CDR3 contains 14 residues. In germline, CDR1 is MDHEN, CDR2 SYDVKM. The CDR3 coding sequence is TGTGCCAGCAGTTTGGCGGGAGGGCCGAGGGAGCAGTGCTTC. Amino acid sequence: CASSLAGGPREQCF. Combining the CDR3 with reference TRBV28 and TRBJ2-7 gives the whole variable domain DVKVTQSSRYLVKRTGEKVFLECVQDMDHENMFWYRQDPGLGLRLIYFSYDVKMKEKGDIPEGYSVSREKKERFSLILESASTNQTSMYLCASSLAGGPREQCFGPGTRLTVT.

This clonotype was detected ten times or more. The chain recombines TRBV6-1 with TRBJ2-7, with TRBD2 matching 7 bases. The trim removed 6 bases at V and 6 bases at J, leaving 5 bases unmatched. CDR1 is MNHNS, CDR2 SASEGT, per germline. The CDR3 is made up of 12 amino acids. This CDR3 is CASRWGGGEQYV. The CDR3 DNA reads as TGTGCCAGCAGGTGGGGGGGTGGCGAGCAGTACGTC.

This clonotype was counted many times. The chain carries TRBV25-1 and TRBJ1-5; weak D call: TRBD1 (5 bases). The CDR3 has 14 amino acids. The germline V gene encodes CDR1 MGHDK and CDR2 SYGVNS. Trimming cost V 3 bases and J 1 base, with 7 bases left between them. The CDR3 DNA reads as TGTGCCAGCAGTGACGAGGGGAGCAATCAGCCCCAGCATTTT. Residues: CASSDEGSNQPQHF.

With regard to this clonotype: A much larger clone differs by one base, so this may be a read error. The chain joins TRBV12-3 or TRBV12-4 to TRBJ1-1; TRBD1 is a possible D gene (6 bases). CDR3 size: 12 residues. V shed 6 bases and J shed 10 bases, with 15 bases lying between them. CDR3 nucleotide sequence: TGTGCCAGCAGCATCTCAGGGGACCCAGCTTTCTTT. Translated: CASSISGDPAFF.

This clonotype has ten or more counts. A much more abundant neighbour one base away suggests this may be a read error. The chain carries TRBV6-1 and TRBJ1-1, with D possibly being TRBD1 (6 bases). V lost 0 bases and J lost 4, with 6 bases in between. The CDR3 consists of 13 residues. Germline lookup yields CDR1 MNHNS and CDR2 SASEGT. CDR3 loop: CASSEAGGTEAFF. CDR3 in DNA: TGTGCCAGCAGTGAAGCAGGGGGCACTGAAGCTTTCTTT.

As concerns this clonotype: One base away lies a much larger clone, so this may be a sequencing read error. The chain links TRBV20-1 to TRBJ2-1; 10 positions match TRBD2. The germline CDR1 and CDR2 sequences are DFQATT and SNEGSKA (reference sequence). The CDR3 has 14 residues. The CDR3 here is CSAIAGGTYSEQFF. Written as DNA, the CDR3 is TGCAGTGCTATAGCGGGAGGTACCTACAGTGAGCAGTTCTTC.

This clonotype was observed at least ten times. V gene TRBV18 combines with J gene TRBJ1-1; no clear D gene. V lost 3 bases, J lost 5 bases, and 13 bases lay in between. The CDR3 totals 14 residues. Germline V gene lookup returns CDR1 KGHSH and CDR2 LQKENI. CDR3 bases: TGTGCCAGCTCACCGACAATTTGGGAGACTGAAGCTTTCTTT. The encoded protein is CASSPTIWETEAFF.

This clonotype was counted ten times or more. The CDR3 bases are TGTGCCAGCAGTGAACACGGGACCCCCTACAATGAGCAGTTCTTC. Its protein product is CASSEHGTPYNEQFF. The chain couples TRBV25-1 to TRBJ2-1; D may match TRBD1 or TRBD2 (5 bases each). The germline V and J ends were trimmed by 2 bases and 2 bases, with 10 bases remaining between them. This CDR3 contains 15 residues. Per the germline V gene, CDR1 is MGHDK and CDR2 is SYGVNS. Supplemented by reference TRBV25-1 and TRBJ2-1, the full variable domain reads EADIYQTPRYLVIGTGKKITLECSQTMGHDKMYWYQQDPGMELHLIHYSYGVNSTEKGDLSSESTVSRIRTEHFPLTLESARPSHTSQYLCASSEHGTPYNEQFFGPGTRLTVL.

This clonotype was seen repeatedly, ten times or more. The chain is built from TRBV10-1 and TRBJ2-5, with 11 bases identical to TRBD1. Germline values: CDR1 WNHNN, CDR2 SYGVQD (reference sequence). CDR3 length: 16 amino acids. After removal of 0 bases from V and 2 bases from J, the junction contained 2 bases not matched to a gene. CDR3 in amino acids: CASSESGTGGQETQYF. CDR3 DNA sequence: TGCGCCAGCAGTGAGTCGGGGACAGGGGGTCAAGAGACCCAGTACTTC.

The table lists this clonotype with many counts. The V call is TRBV12-3 or TRBV12-4, the J call TRBJ2-3; a possible D gene is TRBD2 (5 bases). The CDR3 has 17 amino acids. The V and J ends lost 0 bases and 0 bases respectively, with 13 bases between them. CDR3 sequence: CASSLASLAASTDTQYF. CDR3 DNA: TGTGCCAGCAGTTTAGCGAGCCTAGCAGCTAGCACAGATACGCAGTATTTT.

As DNA, the CDR3 is TGCAGCGTTGGACAGGGGAGAATGGCTGGAAACACCATATATTTT. Translated, it gives CSVGQGRMAGNTIYF. The chain carries TRBV29-1 and TRBJ1-3; 8 bases line up with TRBD1. V gave up 4 bases and J gave up 2 bases; unmatched junction bases: 7. This CDR3 is 15 amino acids long. Germline CDR1 is SQVTM and CDR2 is ANQGSEA.

The V and J genes are TRBV29-1 and TRBJ2-7; D perhaps matches TRBD2 (6 bases). The CDR3 loop spans 13 amino acids. The germline V gene encodes CDR1 SQVTM and CDR2 ANQGSEA. The CDR3 protein is CEGWGVGPYEQYV. Here the CDR3 DNA reads TGCGAGGGATGGGGGGTGGGCCCCTACGAGCAGTACGTC.

This clonotype was detected a few times. The genes are TRBV19 and TRBJ2-1; 7 bases align to TRBD1. This CDR3 has 14 amino acids. Trimming removed 3 bases from V and 5 bases from J; junction bases left unmatched: 4. CDR1 and CDR2 (germline): LNHDA, SQIVND (reference sequence). The CDR3: CASSMTGSHNEQFF. CDR3 bases: TGTGCCAGTAGTATGACAGGGAGCCACAATGAGCAGTTCTTC.

The table lists this clonotype with many counts. The rearrangement links TRBV19 to TRBJ1-6; D is uncertain. Trimming removed 7 bases at V and 11 bases at J, with 15 bases between. The CDR3 sequence is 13 residues long. Germline lookup yields CDR1 LNHDA and CDR2 SQIVND (reference sequence). In nucleotides, the CDR3 is TGTGCCAGTATGGGCCGTTATGGAACACCCCTCCACTTT. It yields the protein CASMGRYGTPLHF.

The table lists this clonotype with many counts. This chain links TRBV12-3 or TRBV12-4 with TRBJ1-5; no firm D call. This CDR3 has 13 amino acids. Trimming cost V 6 bases and J 5 bases, with 11 bases left between them. CDR3 sequence reads: CASSKGGDQPQHF. The CDR3 nucleotides read TGTGCCAGCAGCAAGGGAGGAGATCAGCCCCAGCATTTT.